This record covers a single T cell receptor (beta chain). A read error may be the cause here, since a much bigger clone is one base away. The source of the sample is a study of molecular identifiers for immune sequencing clone quantification. V was shortened by 8 bases and J by 6 bases, with 15 bases between the two germline ends. The V gene's germline CDR1 is KGHDR and CDR2 SFDVKD. The CDR3 sequence is 14 residues long. Library preparation followed earlier protocols using designated TCR primers. TCRdb analysed the PCR reads with MiXCR anew, one entry per CDR3 protein. The data show 550,000 to 750,000 distinct CDR3 sequences, around 20% seen once.

Sequencing was carried out using naive CD8+ T cells from blood, with Jurkat cell RNA spiked in. Sample subset: FACS-sorted CD8+CD4-CCR7+CD45RA+ naive T cells. The receptor comes from a human donor in good health. Some libraries in this study had Jurkat cell RNA spiked in. The chain recombines TRBV24-1 with TRBJ2-2; D perhaps matches TRBD2 (6 bases). Here the CDR3 reads CATNGARDAGELFF. The CDR3 nucleotides are TGTGCCACCAACGGGGCGCGGGACGCCGGGGAGCTGTTTTTT.